The rows below give T cell receptor beta chains drawn from one sample of a study of blood T cell repertoires in COVID-19. TCRdb's copy holds only in-frame clones and misses some; the assay was immunoSEQ multiplex PCR. Among around 180,000 clones listed, 70% to 90% were seen once. Sequencing used peripheral blood. The receptors stem from a woman of 80 years or more with acute or convalescent COVID-19. CDR3s include the opening cysteine and the closing phenylalanine or tryptophan. A D gene is named only where the DNA matches it firmly. Clone size, where shown, is once, few, many, or a class for clones that have expanded.

V: TRBV5-4; length: 15; J: TRBJ2-2; D: TRBD1; size: -; CDR3: CASSFGQGNTGELFF; DNA: TGTGCCAGCAGCTTCGGACAGGGGAACACCGGGGAGCTGTTTTTT
V: TRBV7-2; length: 12; J: TRBJ1-2; D: -; size: -; CDR3: CASTTGNYGYTF; DNA: TGTGCCAGCACCACAGGGAACTATGGCTACACCTTC
V: TRBV29-1; length: 16; J: TRBJ2-7; D: TRBD2; size: -; CDR3: CSVTFPSSGGPYEQYF; DNA: TGCAGCGTCACCTTCCCTTCTAGCGGGGGTCCCTACGAGCAGTACTTC
V: TRBV5-6; length: 13; J: TRBJ1-2; D: TRBD1; size: -; CDR3: CASSLDRGGGYTF; DNA: TGTGCCAGCAGCCTCGACAGGGGTGGCGGCTACACCTTC
V: TRBV10-1; length: 15; J: TRBJ2-3; D: TRBD2; size: -; CDR3: CASSPGTSGTDTQYF; DNA: TGCGCCAGCAGCCCCGGGACTAGCGGAACAGATACGCAGTATTTT
V: TRBV5-6; length: 12; J: TRBJ2-2; D: -; size: -; CDR3: CASSFGTGELFF; DNA: TGTGCCAGCAGCTTCGGCACCGGGGAGCTGTTTTTT
V: TRBV6-6; length: 14; J: TRBJ2-2; D: TRBD2; size: -; CDR3: CATRGLAVTGELFF; DNA: TGTGCCACGAGGGGACTAGCAGTGACCGGGGAGCTGTTTTTT
V: TRBV3-1/TRBV3-2; length: 15; J: TRBJ2-7; D: -; size: -; CDR3: CASSQGVAISYEQYF; DNA: TGTGCCAGCAGCCAAGGGGTAGCTATCTCCTACGAGCAGTACTTC
V: TRBV6-6; length: 15; J: TRBJ1-4; D: TRBD1; size: -; CDR3: CASSYGTARFEKLFF; DNA: TGTGCCAGCAGTTACGGGACAGCTCGCTTCGAAAAACTGTTTTTT
V: TRBV6-5; length: 14; J: TRBJ2-3; D: -; size: -; CDR3: CASSPGIKADTQYF; DNA: TGTGCCAGCAGTCCAGGGATTAAAGCAGATACGCAGTATTTT
V: TRBV6-5; length: 14; J: TRBJ2-7; D: -; size: -; CDR3: CASSLSPQVYEQYF; DNA: TGTGCCAGCAGCCTCAGTCCCCAGGTCTACGAGCAGTACTTC
V: TRBV5-1; length: 15; J: TRBJ1-2; D: TRBD1; size: once; CDR3: CASSGDRDLSTGYTF; DNA: TGCGCCAGCAGCGGGGACAGGGACCTAAGTACTGGCTACACCTTC
V: TRBV6-5; length: 13; J: TRBJ1-1; D: TRBD1; size: -; CDR3: CASRGQGGTEAFF; DNA: TGTGCCAGCAGGGGGCAGGGGGGCACTGAAGCTTTCTTT
V: TRBV20-1; length: 11; J: TRBJ2-7; D: TRBD2; size: -; CDR3: CSARAGTEQYF; DNA: TGCAGTGCGCGAGCGGGGACCGAGCAGTACTTC
V: TRBV30; length: 14; J: TRBJ2-7; D: TRBD1; size: medium-sized; CDR3: CACKPGTGIYEQYF; DNA: TGTGCCTGCAAACCCGGGACAGGGATCTACGAGCAGTACTTC
V: TRBV5-5; length: 14; J: TRBJ2-5; D: -; size: -; CDR3: CASGSRGIQETQYF; DNA: TGTGCCAGCGGTTCACGGGGAATCCAAGAGACCCAGTACTTC
V: TRBV7-2; length: 16; J: TRBJ2-7; D: TRBD2; size: -; CDR3: CASSWRLAGSSYEQYF; DNA: TGTGCCAGCAGCTGGCGACTAGCGGGTTCCTCTTACGAGCAGTACTTC
V: TRBV9; length: 15; J: TRBJ1-3; D: -; size: -; CDR3: CASSLGTTPGNTIYF; DNA: TGTGCCAGCAGCCTTGGGACAACTCCTGGAAACACCATATATTTT
V: TRBV20-1; length: 16; J: TRBJ1-2; D: -; size: -; CDR3: CSASNTGGVRNYGYTF; DNA: TGCAGTGCTAGTAATACGGGGGGCGTTCGTAACTATGGCTACACCTTC
V: TRBV20-1; length: 14; J: TRBJ1-5; D: -; size: -; CDR3: CSASRPRESEPQHF; DNA: TGCAGTGCTAGTCGCCCCCGGGAATCAGAGCCCCAGCATTTT
V: TRBV15; length: 14; J: TRBJ2-2; D: TRBD1; size: few; CDR3: CATSSDRVSGELFF; DNA: TGTGCCACCAGCAGTGACAGGGTCAGCGGGGAGCTGTTTTTT
V: TRBV7-2; length: 16; J: TRBJ2-7; D: TRBD2; size: -; CDR3: CASSSRRASGSYEQYF; DNA: TGTGCCAGCAGCTCGCGGCGGGCTAGCGGCTCCTACGAGCAGTACTTC